This T cell receptor (beta chain) stems from a study of cytomegalovirus exposure and HLA in healthy donors. The study, taken as a whole, reports: According to a subsequent analysis, TCR clusters identified in the first cohort showed a tendency to co-occur across the 120 or so validation repertoires. Accounts indicate the classifier identified cytomegalovirus status with strong specificity and sensitivity. Among TCR sequences, most were rare, though some public TCRs appeared in many donors. CMV antigen specificity of a few CMV-associated chains was confirmed in vitro.

Concerning this clone itself: Its antigen is unknown.

Germline V CDR1 and CDR2: SGHTA, FQGNSA. Trimming took 5 bases from V and 5 from J, leaving 9 bases between them. The length of the CDR3 is 13 residues. Assay: immunoSEQ multiplex PCR; the TCRdb copy retains only in-frame clones and omits some. The sample has around 190,000 clones, 86% seen once; the top ten hold more than 1.1%. The origin of this receptor is a young woman in good health and CMV-seronegative. The sample taken for sequencing was PBMCs. V gene TRBV7-2 combines with J gene TRBJ1-4; D is unclear. CDR3 coding DNA: TGTGCCAGCAGCCGTTCTCGGAATGAAAAACTGTTTTTT. This codes for CASSRSRNEKLFF.